This section outlines one TCR beta chain sequence together with its context. The sample is drawn from a study of blood T cell repertoires in COVID-19. This table comes from immunoSEQ multiplex PCR, and its TCRdb copy is limited to in-frame clones, with some not included. The data show about 200,000 clones, with roughly 85% seen just once and 4% to 5% held by the top ten. This CDR3 is 13 amino acids long. Germline assignment: CDR1 MNHEY and CDR2 SVGAGI. V shed 7 bases and J 2 bases; nucleotides not matched to a gene: 4. This receptor was taken from a woman older than 75 with acute or convalescent COVID-19. Sequenced material: peripheral blood. The J gene is TRBJ1-1, the V gene TRBV6-5, with 7 nucleotides matching TRBD1. The CDR3 sequence is CASTLGGNTEAFF. CDR3 sequence (DNA): TGTGCCAGCACTCTAGGGGGCAACACTGAAGCTTTCTTT.